This T cell receptor (beta chain) was identified during a study of cytomegalovirus exposure and HLA in healthy donors. Repertoires were generated with immunoSEQ multiplex PCR, while TCRdb's copy carries only in-frame clones and drops some. This table holds approximately 120,000 clones, approximately 90% found once. As to this clone: Its cognate antigen is unknown.

General study points: Associated with cytomegalovirus, according to the listing, were 150 to 200 TCR beta chains.

The CDR3 has 20 amino acids. CDR1 LGHNA and CDR2 YNFKEQ come from the germline V gene. V trimming: 0 bases; J trimming: 2 bases; junction bases outside the gene matches: 16. The source of this sequence is a woman under 30 in good health and CMV-seronegative. The sequencing sample was made of PBMCs. This rearrangement joins TRBV4-2 to TRBJ2-3, with 8 nucleotides matching TRBD2. The DNA of the CDR3 is TGTGCCAGCAGCCAAGAGGTGGGGACTAGTCCCCTTAGCTACACAGATACGCAGTATTTT. This gives the protein CASSQEVGTSPLSYTDTQYF.